A selection of T cell receptor beta chains follows, all from one sample in a study of blood T cell repertoires in COVID-19. Here immunoSEQ multiplex PCR was the method, and the copy in TCRdb shows in-frame clones only, minus some. Counted here are about 240,000 clones, about nine tenths occurring once; the ten biggest clones make up just over 7%. The sample was peripheral blood. Source of these receptors: a man aged 60 to 75 who had recovered from COVID-19. The CDR3 runs from the conserved cysteine through the conserved F or W. The D gene is left open where the match is weak. Where a row states a size, it is once, few, many or the class of an expanded clone; other rows omit it.

TRBJ2-2 | NA | NA | TRBV9 | CASSERGGGGELFF | TGTGCCAGCAGCGAGAGGGGAGGCGGCGGGGAGCTGTTTTTT
TRBJ2-1 | NA | NA | TRBV10-3 | CAISEGRYNEQFF | TGTGCCATCAGTGAGGGGAGGTACAATGAGCAGTTCTTC
TRBJ2-3 | NA | NA | TRBV18 | CASSPILRGTSTDTQYF | TGTGCCAGCTCACCAATCCTCAGGGGAACTAGCACAGATACGCAGTATTTT
TRBJ1-2 | NA | TRBD1 | TRBV5-6 | CASSKTGFDYGYTF | TGTGCCAGCAGCAAGACAGGGTTCGACTATGGCTACACCTTC
TRBJ1-1 | NA | NA | TRBV7-9 | CASSLAPGSRMNTEAFF | TGTGCCAGCAGCTTAGCGCCCGGGTCCCGTATGAACACTGAAGCTTTCTTT
TRBJ2-2 | NA | NA | TRBV4-2 | CASSGGVNTGELFF | TGTGCCAGCAGCGGAGGGGTGAACACCGGGGAGCTGTTTTTT
TRBJ2-4 | NA | NA | TRBV7-2 | CASSPRGGRNIQYF | TGTGCCAGCAGCCCGAGGGGGGGGAGAAACATTCAGTACTTC
TRBJ1-2 | NA | NA | TRBV12-3/TRBV12-4 | CASSHLRQGYTF | TGTGCCAGCAGCCACCTCCGTCAGGGCTACACCTTC
TRBJ1-6 | NA | NA | TRBV6-5 | CASLRGKGSPLHF | TGTGCCAGTTTAAGAGGGAAGGGTTCACCCCTCCACTTT
TRBJ1-5 | once | NA | TRBV18 | CASSPPGNRERNQPQHF | TGTGCCAGCTCACCACCAGGGAACAGGGAGAGGAATCAGCCCCAGCATTTT
TRBJ2-3 | NA | NA | TRBV18 | CASSKSSDTQYF | TGTGCCAGCTCAAAATCTAGCGATACGCAGTATTTT
TRBJ1-6 | NA | NA | TRBV7-9 | CASSSLTGNSPLHF | TGTGCCAGCAGCTCACTTACAGGGAATTCACCCCTCCACTTT
TRBJ2-3 | once | NA | TRBV5-1 | CASSFSDLGATDTQYF | TGCGCCAGCAGCTTTTCCGACCTAGGCGCCACAGATACGCAGTATTTT
TRBJ1-6 | NA | TRBD1 | TRBV18 | CASSPYTGGQNSPLHF | TGTGCCAGCTCACCATATACAGGGGGCCAGAATTCACCCCTCCACTTT
TRBJ2-4 | NA | NA | TRBV19 | CASKSWPILAKNIQYF | TGTGCCAGTAAGTCGTGGCCAATTTTAGCCAAAAACATTCAGTACTTC
TRBJ2-3 | NA | TRBD2 | TRBV4-2 | CASSQDSGTRGTDTQYF | TGTGCCAGCAGCCAAGACTCCGGGACTAGAGGCACAGATACGCAGTATTTT
TRBJ2-3 | NA | TRBD2 | TRBV6-6 | CASSYGRGTTDTQYF | TGTGCCAGCAGTTACGGGCGGGGGACTACAGATACGCAGTATTTT
TRBJ2-7 | NA | NA | TRBV5-1 | CASKTNRDFTYEQYF | TGCGCCAGCAAGACAAACAGGGATTTTACCTACGAGCAGTACTTC
TRBJ2-6 | NA | TRBD1 | TRBV6-5 | CASSYGQGNVLTF | TGTGCCAGCAGTTACGGACAGGGCAACGTCCTGACTTTC
TRBJ2-5 | NA | TRBD1 | TRBV5-1 | CASSSQPGTGIASETQYF | TGCGCCAGCAGCTCGCAGCCGGGGACAGGGATCGCTTCAGAGACCCAGTACTTC
TRBJ2-3 | NA | TRBD2 | TRBV3-1/TRBV3-2 | CASSHPGTRGSTDTQYF | TGTGCCAGCAGCCATCCGGGGACTAGAGGGAGCACAGATACGCAGTATTTT
TRBJ1-4 | few | NA | TRBV5-3 | CARSMAGSRKLFF | TGTGCCAGAAGCATGGCCGGGAGTAGAAAACTGTTTTTT
TRBJ2-1 | NA | TRBD1 | TRBV2 | CASRTVRGHNEQFF | TGTGCCAGCAGGACGGTGAGGGGGCACAATGAGCAGTTCTTC
TRBJ2-1 | NA | TRBD2 | TRBV6-5 | CATRPGRGGENEQFF | TGTGCCACGCGACCAGGGCGGGGGGGCGAAAATGAGCAGTTCTTC
TRBJ2-3 | NA | NA | TRBV23-1 | CASSQSGGGPHTDTQYF | TGCGCCAGCAGTCAATCAGGGGGGGGGCCCCACACAGATACGCAGTATTTT